The 11 T cell receptor beta chains given below trace back to one sample, sequenced in a study of immune characteristics of hereditary and idiopathic chronic pancreatitis. Only in-frame clones appear in the TCRdb table, and some are missing; sequencing was by immunoSEQ multiplex PCR. Of about 13,000 clones listed, roughly 80% were seen once; the top ten hold 11% to 15%. Patients having total pancreatectomy with islet autotransplantation provided the chronic pancreatitis pancreas tissue. Sequenced: pancreas tissue with hereditary chronic pancreatitis. Every receptor here comes from a human donor with chronic pancreatitis.

The chain recombines TRBV7-6 with TRBJ1-6; D gene ambiguous. This CDR3 spans 13 amino acids. CDR1 is SGHVS and CDR2 is FNYEAQ in the germline V gene. V shed 4 bases and J shed 7 bases, with 8 bases lying between them. For the CDR3, the DNA is TGTGCCAGCAGCTCGGCTCAAAATTCACCCCTCCACTTT. Its translation: CASSSAQNSPLHF.

The chain carries TRBV5-1 and TRBJ2-1; no clear D. Trimming left V 6 bases short and J 2 bases short, with 12 bases between. CDR3 length equals 14 residues. Germline-derived CDR1 and CDR2 are SGHRS and YFSETQ. The CDR3 here is CASTITSTYNEQFF. The CDR3 DNA follows: TGCGCCAGCACCATAACCAGTACCTACAATGAGCAGTTCTTC.

The J gene is TRBJ2-2, the V gene TRBV5-1, with a tentative D call TRBD2 (5 bases). V was pared by 5 bases and J by 2 bases, with 10 bases between. This CDR3 comprises 14 residues. Germline lookup yields CDR1 SGHRS and CDR2 YFSETQ. The DNA for the CDR3 is TGCGCCAGCAGAGACCCGGGAAACACCGGGGAGCTGTTTTTT. This translates into CASRDPGNTGELFF.

V usage is TRBV5-4 and J usage is TRBJ2-3; D may be TRBD2 (6 bases). CDR3 size: 16 residues. V dropped 3 bases and J dropped 0 bases, with 14 bases sitting between them. CDR1 is SGHNT, CDR2 YYREEE, per germline (reference sequence). The CDR3 region is CASSWEWGVSTDTQYF. In DNA form, the CDR3 reads TGTGCCAGCAGCTGGGAGTGGGGGGTTAGCACAGATACGCAGTATTTT.

The chain links TRBV5-1 to TRBJ2-5; D remains ambiguous. Germline V gene data show CDR1 as SGHRS and CDR2 as YFSETQ. The CDR3 totals 12 residues. V dropped 4 bases and J dropped 4 bases, with 8 bases sitting between them. CDR3 bases: TGCGCCAGCAGCCCGGTCGGAGAGACCCAGTACTTC. Its translation: CASSPVGETQYF.

This clone is medium-sized. This chain's CDR3 is CASRGVDNYGYTF. In DNA form, the CDR3 reads TGCGCCAGCAGGGGCGTTGATAACTATGGCTACACCTTC. The chain carries TRBV5-1 and TRBJ1-2, with D uncertain. The CDR3 runs to 13 residues. V was pared by 5 bases and J by 1 base, with 9 bases between. Germline V gene sequence: CDR1 SGHRS, CDR2 YFSETQ.

The chain uses TRBV18 and TRBJ1-1; no clear D. Germline loops: CDR1 KGHSH, CDR2 LQKENI. Deletions cut 6 bases from V and 5 bases from J, with 16 bases between. CDR3 size: 14 residues. The CDR3 spells CASSPRHPITEAFF. The CDR3 DNA follows: TGTGCCAGCTCCCCCCGCCACCCGATAACTGAAGCTTTCTTT.

This chain joins TRBV20-1 and TRBJ2-6, with D possibly matching TRBD2 (6 bases). The CDR3 is made up of 16 amino acids. Trimming removed 3 bases from V and 0 bases from J, with 12 bases in between. The germline gives CDR1 DFQATT, CDR2 SNEGSKA (reference sequence). Here the CDR3 DNA reads TGCAGTGCTAGTCAAGTCGGGAGCTCTGGGGCCAACGTCCTGACTTTC. Its protein is CSASQVGSSGANVLTF.

The chain employs TRBV10-3 and TRBJ1-5; TRBD1 aligns across 7 bases. This CDR3 comprises 15 residues. CDR1 is ENHRY, CDR2 SYGVKD, per germline. Trimming removed 4 bases from V and 1 base from J; junction bases left unmatched: 4. The CDR3 coding sequence is TGTGCCATCAGTGCTGACAGGGACAGCAATCAGCCCCAGCATTTT. Translated, it gives CAISADRDSNQPQHF.

V gene TRBV2 combines with J gene TRBJ2-1, with D tentatively TRBD2 (6 bases). Trimming removed 2 bases from V and 7 bases from J, with 12 bases in between. The germline CDR1 and CDR2 sequences are SNHLY and FYNNEI. CDR3 length: 14 amino acids. The CDR3 region has the DNA TGTGCCAGCAGTGAATTGCTAGCGAGTAATGAGCAGTTCTTC. Residues: CASSELLASNEQFF.

The rearrangement uses TRBV7-6 and TRBJ2-7; D may be TRBD1 (6 bases). The CDR3 totals 13 residues. V was trimmed by 6 bases and J by 2 bases, leaving 11 bases between them. Germline CDR1 SGHVS, CDR2 FNYEAQ. CDR3 DNA sequence: TGTGCCAGCAGTCCAGGGGAGCCCTACGAGCAGTACTTC. Its translation is CASSPGEPYEQYF.